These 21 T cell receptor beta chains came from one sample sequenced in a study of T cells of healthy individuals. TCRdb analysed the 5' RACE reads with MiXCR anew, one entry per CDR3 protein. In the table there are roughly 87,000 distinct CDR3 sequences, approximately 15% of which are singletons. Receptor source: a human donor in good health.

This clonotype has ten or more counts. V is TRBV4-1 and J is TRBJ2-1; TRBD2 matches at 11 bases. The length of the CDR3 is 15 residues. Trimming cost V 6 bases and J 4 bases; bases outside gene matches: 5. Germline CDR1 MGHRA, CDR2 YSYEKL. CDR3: CASRNPSGRYNEQFF. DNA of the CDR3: TGCGCCAGCAGGAACCCTAGCGGGAGGTACAATGAGCAGTTCTTC.

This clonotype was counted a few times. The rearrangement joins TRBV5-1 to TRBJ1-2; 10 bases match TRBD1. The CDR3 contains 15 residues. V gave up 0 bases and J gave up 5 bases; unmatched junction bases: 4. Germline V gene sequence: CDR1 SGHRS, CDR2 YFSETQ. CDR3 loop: CASSLGPGQGYGYTF. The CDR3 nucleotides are TGCGCCAGCAGCTTGGGTCCGGGACAGGGGTATGGCTACACCTTC.

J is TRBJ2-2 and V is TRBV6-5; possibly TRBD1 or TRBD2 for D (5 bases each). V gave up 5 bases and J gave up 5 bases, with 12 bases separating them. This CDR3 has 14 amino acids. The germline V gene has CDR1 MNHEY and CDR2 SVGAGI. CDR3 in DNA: TGTGCCAGCAGTCAAGGGACGGAGACCGGGGAGCTGTTTTTT. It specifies CASSQGTETGELFF.

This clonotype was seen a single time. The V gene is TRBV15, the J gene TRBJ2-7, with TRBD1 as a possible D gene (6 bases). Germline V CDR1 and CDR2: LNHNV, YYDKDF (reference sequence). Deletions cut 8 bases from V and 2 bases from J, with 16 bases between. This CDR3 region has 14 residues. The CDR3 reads CATGKGHRAYEQYF. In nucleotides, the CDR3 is TGTGCCACCGGGAAGGGCCACAGGGCCTACGAGCAGTACTTC.

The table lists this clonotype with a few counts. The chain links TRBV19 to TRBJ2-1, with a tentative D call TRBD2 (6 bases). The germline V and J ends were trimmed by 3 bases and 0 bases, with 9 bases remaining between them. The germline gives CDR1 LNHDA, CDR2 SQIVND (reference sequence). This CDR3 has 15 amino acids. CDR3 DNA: TGTGCCAGTAGTATGGGGGGTTACTCCTACAATGAGCAGTTCTTC. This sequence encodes CASSMGGYSYNEQFF.

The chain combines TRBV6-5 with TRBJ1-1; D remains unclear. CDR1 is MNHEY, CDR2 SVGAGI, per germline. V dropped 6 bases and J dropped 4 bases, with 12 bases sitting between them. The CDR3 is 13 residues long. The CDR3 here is CASRPRPLTEAFF. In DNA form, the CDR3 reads TGTGCCAGCAGGCCCCGACCCCTCACTGAAGCTTTCTTT.

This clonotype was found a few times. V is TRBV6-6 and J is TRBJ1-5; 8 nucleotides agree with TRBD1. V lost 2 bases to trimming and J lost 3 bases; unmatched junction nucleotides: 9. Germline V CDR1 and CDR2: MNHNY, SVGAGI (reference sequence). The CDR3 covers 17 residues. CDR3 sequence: CASSYRTRTGNNQPQHF. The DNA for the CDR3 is TGTGCCAGCAGTTACCGCACTAGGACAGGGAACAATCAGCCCCAGCATTTT.

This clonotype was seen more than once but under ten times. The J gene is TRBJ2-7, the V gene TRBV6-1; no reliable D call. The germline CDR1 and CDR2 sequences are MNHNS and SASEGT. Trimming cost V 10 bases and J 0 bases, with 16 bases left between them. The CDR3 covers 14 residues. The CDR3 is CATTGDASSYEQYF. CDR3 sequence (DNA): TGTGCCACCACCGGCGACGCGTCCTCCTACGAGCAGTACTTC.

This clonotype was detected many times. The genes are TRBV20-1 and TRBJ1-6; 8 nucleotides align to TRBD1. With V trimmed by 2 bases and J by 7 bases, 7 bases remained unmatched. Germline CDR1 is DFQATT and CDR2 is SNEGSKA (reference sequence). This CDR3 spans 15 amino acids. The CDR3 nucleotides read TGCAGTGCTAGAAAACAGGGGGGCGGAAATTCACCCCTCCACTTT. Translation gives CSARKQGGGNSPLHF.

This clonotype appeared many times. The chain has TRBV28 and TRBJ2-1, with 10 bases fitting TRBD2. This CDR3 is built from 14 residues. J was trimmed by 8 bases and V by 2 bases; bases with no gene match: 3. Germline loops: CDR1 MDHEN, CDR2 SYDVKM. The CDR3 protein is CASSLQRGGDEQFF. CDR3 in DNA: TGTGCCAGCAGTTTACAGCGGGGGGGCGATGAGCAGTTCTTC.

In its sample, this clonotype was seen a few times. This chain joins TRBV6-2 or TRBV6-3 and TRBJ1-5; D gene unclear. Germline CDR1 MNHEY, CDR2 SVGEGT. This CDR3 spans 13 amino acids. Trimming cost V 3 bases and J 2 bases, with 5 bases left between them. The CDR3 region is CASSYAGNQPQHF. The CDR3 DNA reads TGTGCCAGCAGTTATGCGGGCAATCAGCCCCAGCATTTT.

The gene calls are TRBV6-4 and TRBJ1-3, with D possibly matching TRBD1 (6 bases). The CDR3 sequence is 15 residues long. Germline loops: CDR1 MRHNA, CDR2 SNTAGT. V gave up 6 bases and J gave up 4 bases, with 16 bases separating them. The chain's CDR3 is CASRDGGRAGNTIYF. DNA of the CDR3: TGTGCCAGCAGAGACGGGGGGCGCGCAGGAAACACCATATATTTT.

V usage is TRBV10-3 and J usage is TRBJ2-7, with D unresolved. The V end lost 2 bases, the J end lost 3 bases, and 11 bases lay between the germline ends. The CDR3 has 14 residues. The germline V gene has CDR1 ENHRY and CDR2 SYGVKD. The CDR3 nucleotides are TGTGCCATCAGTGAGAAGGACCGAGGCTACGAGCAGTACTTC. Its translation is CAISEKDRGYEQYF.

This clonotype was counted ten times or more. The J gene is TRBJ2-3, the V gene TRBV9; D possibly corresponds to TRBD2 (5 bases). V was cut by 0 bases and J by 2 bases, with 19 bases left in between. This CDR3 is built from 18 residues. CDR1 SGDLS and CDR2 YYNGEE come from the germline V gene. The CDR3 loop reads CASSVAREGSDLTDTQYF. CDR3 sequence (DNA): TGTGCCAGCAGCGTAGCTAGGGAAGGTAGCGATCTCACAGATACGCAGTATTTT. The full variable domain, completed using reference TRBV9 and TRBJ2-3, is DSGVTQTPKHLITATGQRVTLRCSPRSGDLSVYWYQQSLDQGLQFLIQYYNGEERAKGNILERFSAQQFPDLHSELNLSSLELGDSALYFCASSVAREGSDLTDTQYFGPGTRLTVL.

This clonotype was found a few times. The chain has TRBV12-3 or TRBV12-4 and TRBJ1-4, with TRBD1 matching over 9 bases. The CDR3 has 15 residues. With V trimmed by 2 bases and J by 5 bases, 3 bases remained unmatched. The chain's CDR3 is CASSLTGTGNEKLFF. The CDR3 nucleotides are TGTGCCAGCAGTTTAACCGGGACAGGGAATGAAAAACTGTTTTTT.

CDR3 loop: CASSGYSSNQPQHF. CDR3 nucleotide sequence: TGTGCCAGCAGTGGATATTCCAGCAATCAGCCCCAGCATTTT. This sequence joins TRBV2 and TRBJ1-5; D is undetermined. V was pared by 4 bases and J by 1 base, with 8 bases between. The CDR3 is 14 residues long. From germline, CDR1 is SNHLY and CDR2 FYNNEI.

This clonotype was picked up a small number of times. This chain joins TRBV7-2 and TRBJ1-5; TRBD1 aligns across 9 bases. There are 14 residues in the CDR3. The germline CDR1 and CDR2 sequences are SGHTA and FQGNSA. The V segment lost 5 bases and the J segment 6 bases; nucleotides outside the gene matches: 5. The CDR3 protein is CASSRTGVGQPQHF. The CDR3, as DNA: TGTGCCAGCAGCCGGACAGGGGTTGGTCAGCCCCAGCATTTT.

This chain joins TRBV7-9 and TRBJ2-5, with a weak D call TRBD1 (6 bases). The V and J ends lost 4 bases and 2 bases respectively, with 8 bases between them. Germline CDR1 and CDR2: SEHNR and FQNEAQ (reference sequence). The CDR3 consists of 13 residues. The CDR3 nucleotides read TGTGCCAGCAGCTGGGGACATCAAGAGACCCAGTACTTC. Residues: CASSWGHQETQYF.

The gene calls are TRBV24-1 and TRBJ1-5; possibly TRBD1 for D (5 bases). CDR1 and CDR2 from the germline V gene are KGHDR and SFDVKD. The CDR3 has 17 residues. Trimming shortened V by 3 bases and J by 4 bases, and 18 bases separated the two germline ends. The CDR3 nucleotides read TGTGCCACCAGTGATAGAAAGCCGGGGCAGTTTAATCAGCCCCAGCATTTT. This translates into CATSDRKPGQFNQPQHF.

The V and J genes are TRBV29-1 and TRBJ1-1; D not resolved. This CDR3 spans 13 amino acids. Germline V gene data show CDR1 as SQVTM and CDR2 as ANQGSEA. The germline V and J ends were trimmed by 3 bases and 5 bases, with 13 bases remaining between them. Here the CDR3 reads CSVDWSRGTEAFF. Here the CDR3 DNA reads TGCAGCGTTGATTGGTCGAGAGGAACTGAAGCTTTCTTT.

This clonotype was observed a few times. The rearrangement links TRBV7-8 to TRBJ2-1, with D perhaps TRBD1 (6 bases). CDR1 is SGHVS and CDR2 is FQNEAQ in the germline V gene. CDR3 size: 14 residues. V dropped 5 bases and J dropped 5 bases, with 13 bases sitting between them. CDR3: CASSHRELDNEQFF. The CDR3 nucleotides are TGTGCCAGCAGCCACAGGGAGCTGGACAATGAGCAGTTCTTC.